These 4 T cell receptor beta chains originate from one sample sequenced in a study of early T cells in non-severe SARS-CoV-2 infection. MiXCR, applied by TCRdb to the 5' RACE reads, yields one record per CDR3 protein. The sample includes more than 40,000 distinct CDR3 sequences, roughly 5.4% of them seen just once. This specimen was whole blood, taken at baseline. These receptors came from an adult who was a healthcare worker with PCR-confirmed SARS-CoV-2 infection or an uninfected control (not recorded which).

This clonotype showed up many times. This chain uses TRBV20-1 with TRBJ1-1; D call uncertain. The germline gives CDR1 DFQATT, CDR2 SNEGSKA (reference sequence). This CDR3 comprises 15 residues. Trimming took off 6 bases at V and 4 bases at J, with 21 bases between the two ends. The CDR3 nucleotides read TGCAGTGCAGGCACGAGGCGGGGAATAGGCACTGAAGCTTTCTTT. This encodes CSAGTRRGIGTEAFF.

This clonotype was recorded many times. V and J are TRBV28 and TRBJ1-1; unclear D gene. In germline, CDR1 is MDHEN, CDR2 SYDVKM. The V gene lost 1 base and the J gene lost 5 bases, with 14 bases spanning the gap. This CDR3 contains 15 residues. Written as DNA, the CDR3 is TGTGCCAGCAGTTTATCAGGCGGCGCAGGAACTGAAGCTTTCTTT. It yields the protein CASSLSGGAGTEAFF.

This rearrangement joins TRBV10-3 to TRBJ1-2, with D tentatively TRBD1 (5 bases). V lost 2 bases and J 0 bases, leaving 7 bases between the germline ends. Germline V gives CDR1 ENHRY, CDR2 SYGVKD. This CDR3 comprises 14 residues. CDR3: CAISEQGANYGYTF. CDR3 DNA: TGTGCCATCAGTGAGCAGGGAGCTAACTATGGCTACACCTTC.

In this sample, this clonotype turned up many times. The chain is built from TRBV12-3 or TRBV12-4 and TRBJ2-6; a weak D match, TRBD1 (7 bases). The CDR3 sequence is 18 residues long. Trimming took 2 bases from V and 3 from J, leaving 17 bases between them. The CDR3 bases are TGTGCCAGCAGTTTATCTGCGACGGGGGACAGTGGGGCCAACGTCCTGACTTTC. It is translated as CASSLSATGDSGANVLTF.